This T cell receptor beta chain was found in a study of blood T cell repertoires in COVID-19. Two negative PCRs, clearance, or symptom resolution were required of recovered Cohort 3 donors. V was pared by 7 bases and J by 3 bases, with 16 bases between. Germline V CDR1 and CDR2: MDHEN, SYDVKM. The CDR3 sequence is 15 residues long. The table came from immunoSEQ multiplex PCR; TCRdb's copy has only in-frame clones and leaves some out. The table shows about 190,000 clones, with approximately 84% occurring only once. This chain uses TRBV28 with TRBJ1-5, with D possibly TRBD1 on 6 matching bases. The receptor's source is a woman aged 25 to 39 who had recovered from COVID-19. Sequencing was carried out using PBMCs or T cells enriched from blood (not recorded which). The CDR3 region has the DNA TGTGCCAGCAACCCCCTAGGGGGAGCCAATCAGCCCCAGCATTTT. This sequence encodes CASNPLGGANQPQHF. Complete variable domain (other parts from reference TRBV28 and TRBJ1-5): DVKVTQSSRYLVKRTGEKVFLECVQDMDHENMFWYRQDPGLGLRLIYFSYDVKMKEKGDIPEGYSVSREKKERFSLILESASTNQTSMYLCASNPLGGANQPQHFGDGTRLSIL.